This T cell receptor (beta chain) appears in the sequencing data of a study of T cells in Graves' hyperthyroidism and ophthalmopathy. This clonotype showed up many times. Amplification of TCR beta CDR3 regions was performed using RNA transcripts as template. TCR CDR3 regions were first amplified by RT-PCR with HTBI primers. From the multiplex PCR reads, TCRdb called clonotypes with MiXCR, one entry per CDR3 protein. The sample has about 260,000 distinct CDR3 sequences; roughly 17% are singletons. This CDR3 comprises 15 residues. Germline V lookup: CDR1 MDHEN, CDR2 SYDVKM. The V gene lost 2 bases and the J gene lost 3 bases, with 11 bases spanning the gap.

Sequenced input: blood. The J gene is TRBJ2-1, the V gene TRBV28; D is perhaps TRBD1 (5 bases). The sequence came from a woman aged 18-29 years with Graves' ophthalmopathy. This CDR3 reads CASSLMGRLYNEQFF. For the CDR3, the DNA is TGTGCCAGCAGTTTAATGGGGCGCCTCTACAATGAGCAGTTCTTC.